These T cell receptor beta chains were read from a single sample in a study of blood T cell repertoires in COVID-19. The protocol was immunoSEQ multiplex PCR, while the TCRdb copy is restricted to in-frame clones and leaves out a portion. In the table there are 40,000 or so clones, 90% of which are singletons. Specimen: peripheral blood. These receptors all stem from a man between 45 and 60 years old with active COVID-19. CDR3s include the opening cysteine and the closing phenylalanine or tryptophan. The D gene is left open where the match is weak. Some rows have no size entry. The others give once, few or many, or a class for an expanded clone.

d_call,v_call,clone_size,j_call,cdr3_aa,cdr3_nt
TRBD1,TRBV7-3,-,TRBJ1-1,CASRMTGGNTEAFF,TGTGCCAGCAGGATGACAGGGGGGAACACTGAAGCTTTCTTT
TRBD2,TRBV7-2,-,TRBJ2-5,CASSLWGLAGGSQETQYF,TGTGCCAGCAGCTTATGGGGACTAGCGGGGGGATCACAAGAGACCCAGTACTTC
TRBD1,TRBV7-9,-,TRBJ1-2,CASSPSVTGQLYGYTF,TGTGCCAGCAGCCCTAGTGTCACGGGACAGCTCTATGGCTACACCTTC
TRBD1,TRBV4-2,-,TRBJ1-4,CASSQDPIGTATNEKLFF,TGTGCCAGCAGCCAAGATCCGATCGGGACAGCAACTAATGAAAAACTGTTTTTT
TRBD1,TRBV9,-,TRBJ2-1,CASSVAGTGESQRRVEQFF,TGTGCCAGCAGCGTAGCTGGTACAGGGGAGTCACAACGACGTGTTGAGCAGTTCTTC
-,TRBV15,-,TRBJ1-6,CATSREVFRGSPLHF,TGTGCCACCAGCAGAGAGGTCTTCCGGGGGTCACCCCTCCACTTT
TRBD2,TRBV7-2,-,TRBJ2-5,CASSTGTSRETQYF,TGTGCCAGCAGCACCGGGACTAGCAGAGAGACCCAGTACTTC
-,TRBV6-5,-,TRBJ2-7,CASSYELTGTYEQYF,TGTGCCAGCAGTTACGAGCTGACGGGGACCTACGAGCAGTACTTC
TRBD1,TRBV3-1/TRBV3-2,-,TRBJ2-5,CASSQGDRDRETQYF,TGTGCCAGCAGCCAAGGAGACAGGGACCGGGAGACCCAGTACTTC
TRBD1,TRBV4-1,-,TRBJ2-7,CASSQDPGGSYEQYF,TGCGCCAGCAGCCAAGACCCAGGGGGCTCCTACGAGCAGTACTTC
TRBD2,TRBV28,-,TRBJ2-1,CASTVLAGGSSYNEQFF,TGTGCCAGCACCGTACTAGCGGGGGGGAGCTCCTACAATGAGCAGTTCTTC
TRBD1,TRBV4-1,-,TRBJ1-5,CASSFEDRYRQPQHF,TGCGCCAGCAGCTTCGAGGACAGGTACCGACAGCCCCAGCATTTT
-,TRBV5-4,-,TRBJ1-1,CASSLTDMNTEAFF,TGTGCCAGCAGCTTGACTGACATGAACACTGAAGCTTTCTTT
-,TRBV18,-,TRBJ2-3,CASSPPRGPGVPSTDTQYF,TGTGCCAGCTCACCACCCCGAGGTCCGGGGGTCCCTAGCACAGATACGCAGTATTTT
-,TRBV19,-,TRBJ1-1,CASSGQRNTEAFF,TGTGCCAGTAGTGGACAGCGAAACACTGAAGCTTTCTTT
-,TRBV2,few,TRBJ1-2,CASNSLRSGYTF,TGTGCCAGCAATTCCTTGCGGAGTGGCTACACCTTC
-,TRBV4-3,-,TRBJ1-2,CASSQDIGSIPNYGYTF,TGCGCCAGCAGCCAAGACATCGGGTCGATCCCCAACTATGGCTACACCTTC
TRBD1,TRBV5-1,-,TRBJ1-1,CASSSNSQGGSTEAFF,TGCGCCAGCAGCTCCAATTCACAGGGGGGAAGCACTGAAGCTTTCTTT
-,TRBV7-2,once,TRBJ2-1,CASSPLQNNEQFF,TGTGCCAGCAGCCCGCTTCAGAACAATGAGCAGTTCTTC
TRBD2,TRBV4-2,-,TRBJ2-3,CASSQETSGGADTQYF,TGTGCCAGCAGCCAAGAGACTAGCGGGGGTGCAGATACGCAGTATTTT
-,TRBV6-5,-,TRBJ1-2,CASTDTLYGYTF,TGTGCCAGCACCGACACCCTCTATGGCTACACCTTC
-,TRBV3-1/TRBV3-2,-,TRBJ1-2,CASSQVGSGRNYGYTF,TGTGCCAGCAGCCAAGTTGGGTCAGGGCGGAACTATGGCTACACCTTC
-,TRBV28,-,TRBJ1-2,CASFSGNDYGYTF,TGTGCCAGCTTTTCAGGGAACGACTATGGCTACACCTTC